These 29 T cell receptor beta chains originate from one sample sequenced in a study of cytomegalovirus exposure and HLA in healthy donors. 60 Vbeta and 13 Jbeta primers were used in PCR. Assay used: immunoSEQ multiplex PCR; TCRdb lists only in-frame clones, some missing. Seen here are around 180,000 clones, 75% to 80% observed once, and the top ten hold around 6.1%. The specimen sequenced was PBMCs. These receptors all stem from a woman aged 25 to 39 in good health and CMV-seropositive.

A few counts support this clone. This chain joins TRBV9 and TRBJ2-4; D gene ambiguous. This CDR3 is 16 amino acids long. Germline-derived CDR1 and CDR2 are SGDLS and YYNGEE. Between the trimmed V and J ends, which lost 2 bases and 1 base, there was a span of 13 bases. CDR3 sequence reads: CASSVGSPSAKNIQYF. DNA of the CDR3: TGTGCCAGCAGCGTTGGTAGCCCGTCGGCCAAAAACATTCAGTACTTC.

The rearrangement uses TRBV7-9 and TRBJ2-1; 9 nucleotides match TRBD2. The CDR3 runs to 17 residues. V dropped 3 bases and J dropped 10; count of bases not matched to a gene: 16. From germline, CDR1 is SEHNR and CDR2 FQNEAQ (reference sequence). CDR3 nucleotide sequence: TGTGCCAGCAGCTTCGACCTAGCGGGGTTGAGGGCTTGGGAGCAGTTCTTC. Translation gives CASSFDLAGLRAWEQFF.

The chain combines TRBV6-6 with TRBJ1-1; no definite D call. Trimming pared 2 bases from V and 3 bases from J, leaving 13 bases between. CDR1 MNHNY and CDR2 SVGAGI come from the germline V gene (reference sequence). The CDR3 contains 15 residues. CDR3 DNA sequence: TGTGCCAGCAGTTACGAGAGGGCTCGTTACACTGAAGCTTTCTTT. Amino acid sequence: CASSYERARYTEAFF.

V is TRBV19 and J is TRBJ2-7, with 7 bases fitting TRBD1. The trim removed 4 bases at V and 0 bases at J, leaving 9 bases unmatched. Germline loops: CDR1 LNHDA, CDR2 SQIVND (reference sequence). The CDR3 has 16 amino acids. The CDR3 sequence is CASSTSGTASSYEQYF. The CDR3 nucleotides read TGTGCCAGTAGTACCTCCGGGACAGCAAGCTCCTACGAGCAGTACTTC. Complete variable domain (other parts from reference TRBV19 and TRBJ2-7): DGGITQSPKYLFRKEGQNVTLSCEQNLNHDAMYWYRQDPGQGLRLIYYSQIVNDFQKGDIAEGYSVSREKKESFPLTVTSAQKNPTAFYLCASSTSGTASSYEQYFGPGTRLTVT.

This clone has more than one count but fewer than ten. This rearrangement joins TRBV9 to TRBJ1-1; no firm D call. V was trimmed by 0 bases and J by 1 base, leaving 7 bases between them. This CDR3 contains 14 residues. Germline CDR1 reads SGDLS; CDR2 reads YYNGEE. CDR3: CASSVGAGNTEAFF. For the CDR3, the DNA is TGTGCCAGCAGCGTAGGCGCAGGGAACACTGAAGCTTTCTTT.

CDR3 sequence reads: CASSLTGLADEQFF. DNA for the CDR3: TGTGCCAGCAGCCTCACCGGACTCGCGGATGAGCAGTTCTTC. This chain joins TRBV11-3 and TRBJ2-1, with D tentatively TRBD2 (5 bases). Per the germline V gene, CDR1 is SGHNT and CDR2 is YENEEA. The germline V and J ends were trimmed by 5 bases and 8 bases, with 16 bases remaining between them. CDR3 size: 14 residues.

The chain has TRBV30 and TRBJ1-1; 10 bases align to TRBD1. The germline CDR1 and CDR2 sequences are GTSNPN and SVGIG (reference sequence). This CDR3 spans 14 amino acids. The V gene end was trimmed by 6 bases and the J gene end by 1 base; junction bases not matched to a gene: 5. CDR3 sequence reads: CACPRQGANTEAFF. The CDR3 DNA reads TGTGCCTGCCCAAGACAGGGGGCGAACACTGAAGCTTTCTTT. The full variable domain, with the rest looked up from reference TRBV30 and TRBJ1-1, is SQTIHQWPATLVQPVGSPLSLECTVEGTSNPNLYWYRQAAGRGLQLLFYSVGIGQISSEVPQNLSASRPQDRQFILSSKKLLLSDSGFYLCACPRQGANTEAFFGQGTRLTVV.

This clone was counted a few times. The CDR3 here is CASLVVAGGFSEQYF. The CDR3 DNA sequence: TGTGCCAGCCTGGTGGTCGCGGGAGGGTTTTCCGAGCAGTACTTC. This chain connects TRBV28 to TRBJ2-7, with TRBD2 matching over 9 bases. V was clipped by 8 bases and J by 6 bases; unmatched bases: 14. CDR1 and CDR2 from the germline V gene are MDHEN and SYDVKM. CDR3 size: 15 residues. The full variable domain, with the rest looked up from reference TRBV28 and TRBJ2-7, is DVKVTQSSRYLVKRTGEKVFLECVQDMDHENMFWYRQDPGLGLRLIYFSYDVKMKEKGDIPEGYSVSREKKERFSLILESASTNQTSMYLCASLVVAGGFSEQYFGPGTRLTVT.

The V call is TRBV2, the J call TRBJ1-3; 7 bases are shared with TRBD1. The CDR3 extends over 18 amino acids. Looked up from germline, CDR1 is SNHLY and CDR2 is FYNNEI. The V segment lost 1 base and the J segment 0 bases; nucleotides outside the gene matches: 9. In DNA, the CDR3 is TGTGCCAGCAGTGAAGTCAGGACAGGCTGGGGCTCTGGAAACACCATATATTTT. Its protein product is CASSEVRTGWGSGNTIYF.

The chain carries TRBV20-1 and TRBJ1-1, with a weak D call TRBD1 (5 bases). The CDR3 has 10 residues. From germline, CDR1 is DFQATT and CDR2 SNEGSKA (reference sequence). Trimming pared 6 bases from V and 11 bases from J, leaving 13 bases between. CDR3 protein: CSAVTVEAFF. The DNA of the CDR3 is TGCAGTGCAGTGACAGTCGAGGCTTTCTTT.

The genes are TRBV5-6 and TRBJ2-7, with D hard to call. The CDR3 sequence is 13 residues long. Trimming stripped 2 bases from V and 2 bases from J, with 8 bases between. Germline CDR1 is SGHDT and CDR2 is YYEEEE. The CDR3 DNA reads TGTGCCAGCAGCTTCAGAAAAACCTACGAGCAGTACTTC. This gives the protein CASSFRKTYEQYF.

This clone has a handful of counts. The chain couples TRBV7-9 to TRBJ1-1; tentative D call: TRBD1 (5 bases). The CDR3 spans 16 residues. Germline assignment: CDR1 SEHNR and CDR2 FQNEAQ (reference sequence). The V gene lost 4 bases and the J gene lost 0 bases, with 15 bases spanning the gap. CDR3: CASSSSPGGMNTEAFF. The CDR3 bases are TGTGCCAGCAGCTCGTCGCCGGGGGGGATGAACACTGAAGCTTTCTTT.

This clone has only a few counts. The chain is built from TRBV5-1 and TRBJ1-1, with TRBD1 as a possible D gene (6 bases). The CDR3 has 13 residues. Trimming removed 4 bases at V and 1 base at J, with 8 bases between. Germline V gene lookup returns CDR1 SGHRS and CDR2 YFSETQ. This CDR3 is CASSTQGNTEAFF. The CDR3 nucleotides read TGCGCCAGCAGCACACAGGGGAACACTGAAGCTTTCTTT.

V and J are TRBV6-5 and TRBJ1-1; a weak D match, TRBD1 (6 bases). Germline V gene sequence: CDR1 MNHEY, CDR2 SVGAGI. The ends were cut back, 3 bases at V and 0 bases at J, with 11 bases in the middle. The CDR3 totals 15 residues. DNA of the CDR3: TGTGCCAGCAGTTATGAGACAGGCCTGAACACTGAAGCTTTCTTT. This gives the protein CASSYETGLNTEAFF.

The chain links TRBV10-3 to TRBJ1-2; 8 nucleotides match TRBD1. This CDR3 region has 16 residues. Germline assignment: CDR1 ENHRY and CDR2 SYGVKD. The ends lost 0 bases at V and 0 bases at J; junction bases unmatched: 3. The DNA of the CDR3 is TGTGCCATCAGTGAGTCGAGCAGGGGGCCTAACTATGGCTACACCTTC. Its protein is CAISESSRGPNYGYTF.

As to this clone: A read error may account for a junction end that differs from germline. The rearrangement uses TRBV15 and TRBJ1-5; TRBD1 matches at 9 bases. Germline V CDR1 and CDR2: LNHNV, YYDKDF (reference sequence). This CDR3 is built from 15 residues. CDR3 residues: CATSPEDRGNQPQHF. The CDR3 nucleotides read TGTGCCACCAGCCCGGAGGACAGGGGCAACCAGCCCCAGCATTTT.

V gene TRBV19 combines with J gene TRBJ1-2, with unresolved D. Germline CDR1 and CDR2: LNHDA and SQIVND (reference sequence). The CDR3 is made up of 15 amino acids. V was cut by 1 base and J by 4 bases, with 13 bases left in between. Here the CDR3 DNA reads TGTGCCAGTAGTATAGTTCCCCCGGGAGTCTATGGCTACACCTTC. Protein: CASSIVPPGVYGYTF. Full variable domain (outside the CDR3, taken from reference TRBV19 and TRBJ1-2): DGGITQSPKYLFRKEGQNVTLSCEQNLNHDAMYWYRQDPGQGLRLIYYSQIVNDFQKGDIAEGYSVSREKKESFPLTVTSAQKNPTAFYLCASSIVPPGVYGYTFGSGTRLTVV.

The rearrangement uses TRBV5-6 and TRBJ2-1, with 9 positions matching TRBD1. The CDR3 consists of 15 residues. Losses at the gene ends were 4 bases for V and 1 base for J; bases not matched to a gene: 3. The germline V gene has CDR1 SGHDT and CDR2 YYEEEE. CDR3 DNA: TGTGCCAGCAGCCCCGGGACAGGGTCCTACAATGAGCAGTTCTTC. Its translation: CASSPGTGSYNEQFF.

J is TRBJ2-5 and V is TRBV4-2; tentatively, D is TRBD2 (7 bases). The CDR3 runs 18 residues. The V end was cut by 1 base, the J end by 4 bases, with 22 bases between. Germline V gene data show CDR1 as LGHNA and CDR2 as YNFKEQ. The CDR3 DNA follows: TGTGCCAGCAGCCAAGCCCGTCGGGGCGGGGGCTTACGAGAGACCCAGTACTTC. Translation gives CASSQARRGGGLRETQYF.

To note about this clone: One end of the junction does not line up with germline, which may come from a read error. The chain joins TRBV7-7 to TRBJ2-7, with TRBD1 matching 8 bases. Germline V CDR1 and CDR2: SSHAT, FNYEAQ (reference sequence). The CDR3 totals 13 residues. The CDR3 coding sequence is TGTGCTAGCAGCTCCGGACAGGGAAGTGAGCAGTACTTC. Amino acid sequence: CASSSGQGSEQYF.

This chain links TRBV6-1 with TRBJ2-7, with TRBD1 matching 9 bases. The CDR3 consists of 13 residues. Germline CDR1 is MNHNS and CDR2 is SASEGT. The J segment lost 6 bases and the V segment lost 10 bases, leaving 10 bases of the junction unmatched. The CDR3 here is CAKSRDRVSEQYF. The CDR3 DNA sequence: TGTGCCAAATCCCGGGACAGGGTGAGCGAGCAGTACTTC.

The V call is TRBV28, the J call TRBJ2-7, with unresolved D. The CDR3 sequence is 10 residues long. Germline CDR1 is MDHEN and CDR2 is SYDVKM. The CDR3 DNA follows: TGTGCTACCAGGAAATACGAGCAGTACTTC. Residues: CATRKYEQYF.

The V and J genes are TRBV25-1 and TRBJ2-2, with TRBD1 identical over 7 bases. Germline V gene lookup returns CDR1 MGHDK and CDR2 SYGVNS. V shed 3 bases, J shed 7 bases, and the junction held 11 bases outside the gene matches. This CDR3 is built from 16 residues. The CDR3 loop reads CASSDDRVEGFGELFF. The CDR3 DNA is TGTGCCAGCAGTGACGACAGGGTTGAGGGGTTCGGGGAGCTGTTTTTT. Full variable domain (remainder filled in from reference TRBV25-1 and TRBJ2-2): EADIYQTPRYLVIGTGKKITLECSQTMGHDKMYWYQQDPGMELHLIHYSYGVNSTEKGDLSSESTVSRIRTEHFPLTLESARPSHTSQYLCASSDDRVEGFGELFFGEGSRLTVL.

DNA of the CDR3: TGTGCCAGCAGCCAAGCGGGGGATAGCTCCTACGAGCAGTACTTC. Amino acid sequence: CASSQAGDSSYEQYF. The chain recombines TRBV4-2 with TRBJ2-7, with D tentatively TRBD2 (6 bases). The germline V and J ends were trimmed by 1 base and 0 bases, with 10 bases remaining between them. The CDR3 runs to 15 residues. Germline V CDR1 and CDR2: LGHNA, YNFKEQ.

V gene TRBV18 combines with J gene TRBJ2-3; D ambiguous. Looked up from germline, CDR1 is KGHSH and CDR2 is LQKENI. This CDR3 spans 12 amino acids. The V end was cut by 3 bases, the J end by 6 bases, with 7 bases between. CDR3 coding DNA: TGTGCCAGCTCACCGTTGTCGGATACGCAGTATTTT. It codes for CASSPLSDTQYF.

This clone was seen a single time. V gene TRBV7-2 combines with J gene TRBJ1-4; D gene uncertain. There are 15 residues in the CDR3. V dropped 1 base and J dropped 3 bases, with 9 bases sitting between them. Germline V gene data show CDR1 as SGHTA and CDR2 as FQGNSA. The CDR3 coding sequence is TGTGCCAGCAGCTTAGTCAGGCAGCCTAATGAAAAACTGTTTTTT. Translating gives CASSLVRQPNEKLFF.

This sequence joins TRBV6-5 and TRBJ2-2; possibly TRBD2 for D (6 bases). The V gene lost 1 base and the J gene lost 2 bases, with 11 bases spanning the gap. CDR3 length equals 16 residues. Germline-derived CDR1 and CDR2 are MNHEY and SVGAGI. The CDR3 DNA reads as TGTGCCAGCAGTTACTATGCGGGAAGTAACACCGGGGAGCTGTTTTTT. It yields the protein CASSYYAGSNTGELFF.

Only a few counts were recorded for this clone. Within the sample, other DNA sequences also encode this same CDR3. This chain joins TRBV9 and TRBJ1-1, with D tentatively TRBD1 (6 bases). Trimming took off 2 bases at V and 1 base at J, with 6 bases between the two ends. Looked up from germline, CDR1 is SGDLS and CDR2 is YYNGEE. The length of the CDR3 is 13 residues. CDR3 nucleotides: TGTGCCAGCAGCGTGGACAGGAACACTGAAGCTTTCTTT. This codes for CASSVDRNTEAFF.

The V gene is TRBV7-9, the J gene TRBJ1-3, with 7 nucleotides matching TRBD1. The CDR3 consists of 15 residues. Germline V CDR1 and CDR2: SEHNR, FQNEAQ (reference sequence). J lost 8 bases, V lost 6 bases, and 13 bases had no gene match. CDR3 sequence: CASRSIRGQRDTIYF. CDR3 sequence (DNA): TGTGCCAGCAGGTCGATCCGGGGACAGCGGGACACCATATATTTT.